A single sample gave rise to the 9 T cell receptor beta chains below, sequenced in a study of blood T cell repertoires in COVID-19. TCRdb's table, derived via immunoSEQ multiplex PCR, lists solely in-frame clones and lacks some. This table has fewer than 65,000 clones, approximately 86% appearing once. The specimen sequenced was peripheral blood. These receptor sequences come from a man aged 60 to 69 with acute or convalescent COVID-19.

The V gene is TRBV19, the J gene TRBJ1-5, with 12 bases aligning to TRBD1. This CDR3 spans 19 amino acids. With V trimmed by 2 bases and J by 0 bases, 8 bases remained unmatched. Germline V gives CDR1 LNHDA, CDR2 SQIVND (reference sequence). In DNA form, the CDR3 reads TGTGCCAGTAGTATACTCCCATGGGACAGGGGGCTTAGCAATCAGCCCCAGCATTTT. It codes for CASSILPWDRGLSNQPQHF.

The rearrangement joins TRBV7-8 to TRBJ2-2; 8 nucleotides match TRBD2. The CDR3 consists of 15 residues. The V gene's germline CDR1 is SGHVS and CDR2 FQNEAQ. After removal of 7 bases from V and 3 bases from J, the junction contained 7 bases not matched to a gene. The CDR3 DNA reads as TGTGCCAGCACCCCCGGGAGGGTTCACACCGGGGAGCTGTTTTTT. It encodes CASTPGRVHTGELFF.

The chain has TRBV15 and TRBJ2-2; 10 bases are shared with TRBD1. CDR1 LNHNV and CDR2 YYDKDF come from the germline V gene (reference sequence). The CDR3 is 13 amino acids. With 8 bases clipped from V and 6 bases from J, the junction kept 3 bases outside the gene matches. CDR3 nucleotides: TGTGCCACCGGGACAGGGGTGCCCGGGGAGCTGTTTTTT. Translation: CATGTGVPGELFF.

This chain connects TRBV18 to TRBJ2-7; D perhaps matches TRBD1 (6 bases). The CDR3 covers 15 residues. Germline V gives CDR1 KGHSH, CDR2 LQKENI. V lost 5 bases and J 0 bases, leaving 14 bases between the germline ends. The chain's CDR3 is CASSFSGHSSYEQYF. CDR3 DNA: TGTGCCAGCTCATTCTCGGGACATAGCTCCTACGAGCAGTACTTC.

The CDR3 loop is CASSMGQGAQPQHF. CDR3 bases: TGTGCCAGTAGTATGGGACAGGGAGCGCAGCCCCAGCATTTT. This chain links TRBV19 with TRBJ1-5; 9 bases match TRBD1. There are 14 residues in the CDR3. CDR1 is LNHDA, CDR2 SQIVND, per germline (reference sequence). Trimming cost V 3 bases and J 7 bases; bases outside gene matches: 4.

This chain links TRBV9 with TRBJ2-3, with D unclear. This CDR3 is built from 13 residues. Trimming cost V 0 bases and J 4 bases, with 6 bases left between them. Germline CDR1 SGDLS, CDR2 YYNGEE. The CDR3 DNA sequence: TGTGCCAGCAGCGTAGGCAGGTCAGATACGCAGTATTTT. This translates into CASSVGRSDTQYF.

The rearrangement joins TRBV2 to TRBJ2-1; TRBD2 aligns across 8 bases. J was trimmed by 6 bases and V by 7 bases; bases with no gene match: 2. This CDR3 has 12 residues. The germline CDR1 and CDR2 sequences are SNHLY and FYNNEI. CDR3 in amino acids: CASKAGGNEQFF. CDR3 nucleotide sequence: TGTGCCAGCAAGGCGGGGGGCAATGAGCAGTTCTTC.

This clone was seen only a few times. The J gene is TRBJ2-1, the V gene TRBV4-1; D unresolved. In germline, CDR1 is MGHRA, CDR2 YSYEKL. The CDR3 is 15 residues long. Trimming stripped 0 bases from V and 0 bases from J, with 6 bases between. Written as DNA, the CDR3 is TGCGCCAGCAGCCAAGAACCCAGCTCCTACAATGAGCAGTTCTTC. This encodes CASSQEPSSYNEQFF.

This clone was seen once. The CDR3 spells CASSSGRGVSSTDTQYF. DNA for the CDR3: TGTGCCAGCAGTTCGGGGCGGGGGGTATCTAGCACAGATACGCAGTATTTT. This chain joins TRBV5-6 and TRBJ2-3, with 8 bases matching TRBD2. V shed 5 bases, J shed 0 bases, and the junction held 11 bases outside the gene matches. The CDR3 has 17 residues. In germline, CDR1 is SGHDT, CDR2 YYEEEE.